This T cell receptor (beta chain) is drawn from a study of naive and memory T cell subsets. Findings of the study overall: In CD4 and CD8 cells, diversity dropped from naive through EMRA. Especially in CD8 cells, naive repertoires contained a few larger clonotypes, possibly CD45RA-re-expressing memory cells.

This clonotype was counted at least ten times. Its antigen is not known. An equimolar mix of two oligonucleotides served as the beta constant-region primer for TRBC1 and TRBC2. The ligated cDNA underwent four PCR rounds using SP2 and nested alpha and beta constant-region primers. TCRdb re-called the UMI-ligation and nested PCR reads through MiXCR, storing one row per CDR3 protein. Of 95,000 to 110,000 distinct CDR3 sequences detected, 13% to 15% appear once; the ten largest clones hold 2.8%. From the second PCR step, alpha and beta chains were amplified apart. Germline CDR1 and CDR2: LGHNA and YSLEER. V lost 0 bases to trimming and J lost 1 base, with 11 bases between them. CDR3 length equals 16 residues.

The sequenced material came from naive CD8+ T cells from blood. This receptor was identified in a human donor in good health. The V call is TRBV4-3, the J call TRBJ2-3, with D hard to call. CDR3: CASSQDIPRGTDTQYF. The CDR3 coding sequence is TGCGCCAGCAGCCAAGATATCCCTAGGGGCACAGATACGCAGTATTTT.